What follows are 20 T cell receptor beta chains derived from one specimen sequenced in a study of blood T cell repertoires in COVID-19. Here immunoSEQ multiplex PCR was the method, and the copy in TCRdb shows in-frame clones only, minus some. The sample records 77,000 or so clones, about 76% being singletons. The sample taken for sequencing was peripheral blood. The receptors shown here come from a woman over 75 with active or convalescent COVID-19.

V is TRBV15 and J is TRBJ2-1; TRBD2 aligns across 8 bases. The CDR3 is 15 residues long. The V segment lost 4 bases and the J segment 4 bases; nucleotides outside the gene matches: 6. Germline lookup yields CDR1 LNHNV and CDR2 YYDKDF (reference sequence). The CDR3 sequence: CATSIKRGKYNEQFF. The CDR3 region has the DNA TGTGCCACCAGCATAAAGCGGGGGAAATACAATGAGCAGTTCTTC.

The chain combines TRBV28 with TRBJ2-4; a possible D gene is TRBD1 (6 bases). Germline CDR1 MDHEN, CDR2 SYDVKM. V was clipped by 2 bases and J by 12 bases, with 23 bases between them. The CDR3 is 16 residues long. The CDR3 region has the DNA TGTGCCAGCAGTTTACAGGCAGGGGTCAAAGATGATGCTCAGTACTTC. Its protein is CASSLQAGVKDDAQYF.

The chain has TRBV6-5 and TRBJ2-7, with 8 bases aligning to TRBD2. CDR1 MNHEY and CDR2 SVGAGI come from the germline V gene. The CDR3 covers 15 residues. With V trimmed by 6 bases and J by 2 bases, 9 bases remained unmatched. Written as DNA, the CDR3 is TGTGCCAGCAGCGGGTCTAGCGGGTCTCCCTACGAGCAGTACTTC. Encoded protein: CASSGSSGSPYEQYF.

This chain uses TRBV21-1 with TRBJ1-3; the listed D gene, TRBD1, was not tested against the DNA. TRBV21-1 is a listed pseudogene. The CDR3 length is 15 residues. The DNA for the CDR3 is TGTGCCAGCAGCAAACACAGGGACTCTGGAAACACCATATATTTT. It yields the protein CASSKHRDSGNTIYF.

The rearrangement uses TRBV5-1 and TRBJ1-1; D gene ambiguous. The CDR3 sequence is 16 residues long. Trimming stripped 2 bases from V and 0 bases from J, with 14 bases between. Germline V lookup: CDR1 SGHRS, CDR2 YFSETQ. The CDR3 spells CASSLIGSSMNTEAFF. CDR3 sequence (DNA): TGCGCCAGCAGCTTAATCGGTTCATCCATGAACACTGAAGCTTTCTTT.

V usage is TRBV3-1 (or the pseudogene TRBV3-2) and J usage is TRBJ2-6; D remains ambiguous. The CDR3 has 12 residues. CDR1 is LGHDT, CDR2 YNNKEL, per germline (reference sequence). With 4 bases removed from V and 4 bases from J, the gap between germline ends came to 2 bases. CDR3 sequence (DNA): TGTGCCAGCAGCCTAGGGGCCAACGTCCTGACTTTC. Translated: CASSLGANVLTF.

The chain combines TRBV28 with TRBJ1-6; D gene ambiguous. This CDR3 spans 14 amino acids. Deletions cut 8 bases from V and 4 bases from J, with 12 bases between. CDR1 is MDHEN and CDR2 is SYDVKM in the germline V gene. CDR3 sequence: CASVRRVYNSPLHF. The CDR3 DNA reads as TGTGCCAGCGTTCGTCGGGTGTATAATTCACCCCTCCACTTT.

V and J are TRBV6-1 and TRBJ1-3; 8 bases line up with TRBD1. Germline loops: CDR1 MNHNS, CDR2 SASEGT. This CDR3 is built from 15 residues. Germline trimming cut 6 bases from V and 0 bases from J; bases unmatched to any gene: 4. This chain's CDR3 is CASRTTGGSGNTIYF. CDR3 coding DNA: TGTGCCAGCAGGACCACAGGGGGCTCTGGAAACACCATATATTTT.

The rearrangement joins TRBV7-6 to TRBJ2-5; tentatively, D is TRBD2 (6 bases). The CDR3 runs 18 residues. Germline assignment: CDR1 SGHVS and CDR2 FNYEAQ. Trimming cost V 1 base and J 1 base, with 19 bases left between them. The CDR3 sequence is CASSLVTRQPGLQETQYF. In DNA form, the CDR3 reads TGTGCCAGCAGCTTAGTCACGAGGCAACCGGGACTCCAAGAGACCCAGTACTTC.

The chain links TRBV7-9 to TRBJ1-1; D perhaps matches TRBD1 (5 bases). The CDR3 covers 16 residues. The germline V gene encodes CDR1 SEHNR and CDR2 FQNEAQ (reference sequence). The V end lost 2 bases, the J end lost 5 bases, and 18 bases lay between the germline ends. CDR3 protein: CASSLTRTSRGTEAFF. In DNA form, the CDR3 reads TGTGCCAGCAGCTTAACGAGGACATCAAGGGGAACTGAAGCTTTCTTT.

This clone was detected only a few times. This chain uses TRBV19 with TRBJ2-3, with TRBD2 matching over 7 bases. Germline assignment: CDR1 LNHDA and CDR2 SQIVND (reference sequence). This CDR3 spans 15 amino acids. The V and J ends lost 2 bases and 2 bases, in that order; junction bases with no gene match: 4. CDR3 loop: CASSILGGNTDTQYF. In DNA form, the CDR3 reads TGTGCCAGTAGTATATTGGGGGGGAACACAGATACGCAGTATTTT.

DNA of the CDR3: TGTGCCAGCAGTCAGGTCGGAGGGCCCAACACTAATGAAAAACTGTTTTTT. Translating gives CASSQVGGPNTNEKLFF. The chain joins TRBV7-9 to TRBJ1-4; D unclear. Germline V gene data show CDR1 as SEHNR and CDR2 as FQNEAQ (reference sequence). V lost 6 bases and J 2 bases, leaving 19 bases between the germline ends. The CDR3 covers 17 residues. Using reference TRBV7-9 and TRBJ1-4 for the parts outside the CDR3, the full variable domain is DTGVSQNPRHKITKRGQNVTFRCDPISEHNRLYWYRQTLGQGPEFLTYFQNEAQLEKSRLLSDRFSAERPKGSFSTLEIQRTEQGDSAMYLCASSQVGGPNTNEKLFFGSGTQLSVL.

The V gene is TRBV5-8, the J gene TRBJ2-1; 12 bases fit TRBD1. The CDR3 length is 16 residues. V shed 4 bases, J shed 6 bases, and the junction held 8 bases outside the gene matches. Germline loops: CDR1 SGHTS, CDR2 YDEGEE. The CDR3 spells CASSTWGTGGFNEQFF. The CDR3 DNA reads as TGTGCCAGCAGCACCTGGGGGACAGGGGGCTTCAATGAGCAGTTCTTC.

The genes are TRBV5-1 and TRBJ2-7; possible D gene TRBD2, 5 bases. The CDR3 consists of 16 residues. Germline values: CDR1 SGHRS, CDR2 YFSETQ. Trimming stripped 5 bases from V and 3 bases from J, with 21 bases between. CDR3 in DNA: TGCGCCAGCAGGATCGGAGCCGGAATCGAGGGCTACGAGCAGTACTTC. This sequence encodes CASRIGAGIEGYEQYF.

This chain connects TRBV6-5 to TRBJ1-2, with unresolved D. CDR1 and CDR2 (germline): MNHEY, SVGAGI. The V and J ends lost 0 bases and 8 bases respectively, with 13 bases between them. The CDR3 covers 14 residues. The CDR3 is CASSYSMGAKGYTF. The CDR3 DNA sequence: TGTGCCAGCAGTTACTCGATGGGCGCTAAAGGCTACACCTTC.

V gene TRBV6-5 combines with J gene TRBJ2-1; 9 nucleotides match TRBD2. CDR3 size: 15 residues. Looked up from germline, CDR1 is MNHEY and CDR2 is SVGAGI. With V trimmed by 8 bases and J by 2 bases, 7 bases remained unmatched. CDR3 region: CASRVVAGAYNEQFF. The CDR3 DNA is TGTGCCAGCCGGGTCGTAGCGGGGGCCTACAATGAGCAGTTCTTC.

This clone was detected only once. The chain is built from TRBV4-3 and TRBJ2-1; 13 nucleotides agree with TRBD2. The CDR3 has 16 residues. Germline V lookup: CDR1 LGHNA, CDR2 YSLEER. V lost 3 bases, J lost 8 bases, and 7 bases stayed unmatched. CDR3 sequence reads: CASSQQLAGGLHEQFF. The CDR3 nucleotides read TGCGCCAGCAGCCAGCAACTAGCGGGGGGGCTGCATGAGCAGTTCTTC.

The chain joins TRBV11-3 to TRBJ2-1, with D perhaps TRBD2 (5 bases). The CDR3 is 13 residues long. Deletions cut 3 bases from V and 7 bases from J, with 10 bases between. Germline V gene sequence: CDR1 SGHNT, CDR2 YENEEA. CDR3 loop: CASSFGVGNEQFF. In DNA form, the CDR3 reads TGTGCCAGCAGCTTCGGGGTCGGGAATGAGCAGTTCTTC.

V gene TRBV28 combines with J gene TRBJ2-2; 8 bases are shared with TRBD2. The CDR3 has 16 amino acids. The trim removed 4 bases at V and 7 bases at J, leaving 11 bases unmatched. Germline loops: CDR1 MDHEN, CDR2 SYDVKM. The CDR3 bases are TGTGCCAGCAGTTCTTTCGGGACTAGTTTGGGCGGGGAGCTGTTTTTT. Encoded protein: CASSSFGTSLGGELFF.

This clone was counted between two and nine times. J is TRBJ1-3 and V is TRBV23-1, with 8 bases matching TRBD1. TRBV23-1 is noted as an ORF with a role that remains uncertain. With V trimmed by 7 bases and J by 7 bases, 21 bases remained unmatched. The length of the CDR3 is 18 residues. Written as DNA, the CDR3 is TGCGCCAGCACCCCCCCGGACAGGGTTAGAGTTGGACGCAACACCATATATTTT. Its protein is CASTPPDRVRVGRNTIYF.